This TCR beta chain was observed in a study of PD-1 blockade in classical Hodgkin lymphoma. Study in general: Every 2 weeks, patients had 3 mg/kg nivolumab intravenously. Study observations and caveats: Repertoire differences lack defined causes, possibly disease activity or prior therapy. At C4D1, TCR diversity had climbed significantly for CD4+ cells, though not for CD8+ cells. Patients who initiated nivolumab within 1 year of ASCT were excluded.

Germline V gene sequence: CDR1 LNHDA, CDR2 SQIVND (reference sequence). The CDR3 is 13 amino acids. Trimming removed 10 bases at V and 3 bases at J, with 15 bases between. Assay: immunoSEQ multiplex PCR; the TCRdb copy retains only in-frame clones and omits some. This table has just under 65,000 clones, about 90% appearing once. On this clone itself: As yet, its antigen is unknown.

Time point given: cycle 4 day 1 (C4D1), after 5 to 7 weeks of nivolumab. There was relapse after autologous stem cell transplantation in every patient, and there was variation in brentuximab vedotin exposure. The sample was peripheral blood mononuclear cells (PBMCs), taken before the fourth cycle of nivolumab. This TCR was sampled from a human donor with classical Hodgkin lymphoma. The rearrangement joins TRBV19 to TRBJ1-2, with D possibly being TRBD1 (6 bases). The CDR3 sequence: CATTPTGYYGYTF. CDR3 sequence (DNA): TGTGCCACCACCCCTACAGGGTACTATGGCTACACCTTC.